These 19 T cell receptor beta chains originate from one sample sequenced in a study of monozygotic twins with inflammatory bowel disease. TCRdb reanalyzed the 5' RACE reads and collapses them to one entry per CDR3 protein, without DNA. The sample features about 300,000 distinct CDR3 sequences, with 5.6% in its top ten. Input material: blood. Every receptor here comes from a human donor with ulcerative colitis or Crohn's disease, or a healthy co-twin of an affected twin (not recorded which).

The CDR3 sequence: CSASDWAGSGYGYTF. The chain carries TRBV20-1 and TRBJ1-2; TCRdb's D call of TRBD1 is untestable without DNA. Germline CDR1 DFQATT, CDR2 SNEGSKA (reference sequence). This CDR3 contains 15 residues.

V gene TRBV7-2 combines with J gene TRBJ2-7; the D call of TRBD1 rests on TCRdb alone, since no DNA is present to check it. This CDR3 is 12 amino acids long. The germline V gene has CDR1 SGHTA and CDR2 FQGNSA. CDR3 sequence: CASRQGIYEQYF.

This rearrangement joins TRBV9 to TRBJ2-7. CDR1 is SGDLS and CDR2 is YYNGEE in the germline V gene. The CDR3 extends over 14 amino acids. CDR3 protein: CASSVAPGFYEQYF.

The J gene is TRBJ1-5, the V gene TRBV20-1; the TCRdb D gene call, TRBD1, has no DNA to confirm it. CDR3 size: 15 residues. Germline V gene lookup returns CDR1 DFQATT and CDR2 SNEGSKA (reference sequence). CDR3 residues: CSAGDTRGPGQPQHF.

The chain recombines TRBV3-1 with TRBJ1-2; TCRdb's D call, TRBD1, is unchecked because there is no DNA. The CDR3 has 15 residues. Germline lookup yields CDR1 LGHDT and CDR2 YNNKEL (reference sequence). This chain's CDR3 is CASSPNLDRNYGYTF.

CDR3 protein: CASSLRGVPYEQYF. V usage is TRBV5-1 and J usage is TRBJ2-7; TCRdb's D call, TRBD1, is unchecked because there is no DNA. Germline assignment: CDR1 SGHRS and CDR2 YFSETQ. The CDR3 totals 14 residues.

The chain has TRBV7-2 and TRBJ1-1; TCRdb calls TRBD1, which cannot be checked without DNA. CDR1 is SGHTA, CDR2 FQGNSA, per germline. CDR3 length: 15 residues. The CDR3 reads CASSTRQRSNTEAFF. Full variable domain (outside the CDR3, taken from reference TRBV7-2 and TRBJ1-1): GAGVSQSPSNKVTEKGKDVELRCDPISGHTALYWYRQSLGQGLEFLIYFQGNSAPDKSGLPSDRFSAERTGGSVSTLTIQRTQQEDSAVYLCASSTRQRSNTEAFFGQGTRLTVV.

This CDR3 reads CASSLQQANTGELFF. V is TRBV28 and J is TRBJ2-2. Germline V gene lookup returns CDR1 MDHEN and CDR2 SYDVKM. The CDR3 loop spans 15 amino acids.

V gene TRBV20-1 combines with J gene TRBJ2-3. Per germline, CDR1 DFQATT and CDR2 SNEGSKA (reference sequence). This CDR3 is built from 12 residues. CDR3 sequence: CSANLVADTQYF.

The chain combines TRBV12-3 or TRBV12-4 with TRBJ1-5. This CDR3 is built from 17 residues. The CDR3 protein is CASSLVYVGQSNQPQHF.

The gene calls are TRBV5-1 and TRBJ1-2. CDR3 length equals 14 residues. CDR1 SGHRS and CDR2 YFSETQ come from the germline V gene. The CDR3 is CASSLLGNDYGYTF.

The CDR3 spells CASSRTGTNIQYF. This rearrangement joins TRBV5-6 to TRBJ2-4; without DNA, the TCRdb call of TRBD1 cannot be checked. Germline-derived CDR1 and CDR2 are SGHDT and YYEEEE. The CDR3 contains 13 residues.

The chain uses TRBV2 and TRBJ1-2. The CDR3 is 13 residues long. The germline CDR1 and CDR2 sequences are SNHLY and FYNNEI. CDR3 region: CASSDGSNYAYTF.

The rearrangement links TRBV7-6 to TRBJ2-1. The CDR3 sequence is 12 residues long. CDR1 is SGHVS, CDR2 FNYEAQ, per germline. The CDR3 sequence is CASSRQRNEQFF.

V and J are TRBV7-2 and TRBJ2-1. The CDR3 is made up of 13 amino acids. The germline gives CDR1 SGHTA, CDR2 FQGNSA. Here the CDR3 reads CASSLTLAHEQFF.

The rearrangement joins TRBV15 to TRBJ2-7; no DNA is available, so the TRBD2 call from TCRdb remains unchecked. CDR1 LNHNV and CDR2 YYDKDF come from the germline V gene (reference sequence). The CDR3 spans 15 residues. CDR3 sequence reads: CATSRGSSGSYKQYF.

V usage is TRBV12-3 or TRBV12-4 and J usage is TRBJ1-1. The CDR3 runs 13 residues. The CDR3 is CASRWGRNTEAFF.

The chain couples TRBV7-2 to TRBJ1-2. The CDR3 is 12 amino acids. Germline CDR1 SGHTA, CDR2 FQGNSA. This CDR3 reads CASSLVLGGYTF.

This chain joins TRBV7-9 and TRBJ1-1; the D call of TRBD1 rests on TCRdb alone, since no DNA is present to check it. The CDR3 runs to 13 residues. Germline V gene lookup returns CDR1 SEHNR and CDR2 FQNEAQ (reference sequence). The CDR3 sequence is CASSSQTGLEAFF.